What follows are 32 T cell receptor beta chains derived from one specimen sequenced in a study of blood T cell repertoires in COVID-19. Sequencing was performed with immunoSEQ multiplex PCR; in TCRdb, only in-frame clones are kept and a portion is missing. The sample consists of around 45,000 clones, about 90% of them appearing once. The sample was peripheral blood. All receptors come from a human donor in a cohort sampled during active COVID-19.

The chain uses TRBV6-2 or TRBV6-3 and TRBJ2-5; 7 bases align to TRBD1. Per the germline V gene, CDR1 is MNHEY and CDR2 is SVGEGT. The V and J ends lost 6 bases and 4 bases, in that order; junction bases with no gene match: 8. The CDR3 is 14 residues long. The CDR3 protein is CASSPQGDTETQYF. The DNA for the CDR3 is TGTGCCAGCAGCCCTCAGGGGGACACAGAGACCCAGTACTTC.

The chain carries TRBV5-4 and TRBJ2-1, with 12 bases fitting TRBD1. The CDR3 has 14 amino acids. Trimming cost V 4 bases and J 10 bases; bases outside gene matches: 6. The germline gives CDR1 SGHNT, CDR2 YYREEE (reference sequence). The CDR3 spells CASSAPGTGGEQFF. The CDR3 DNA reads as TGTGCCAGCAGCGCCCCCGGGACAGGGGGCGAGCAGTTCTTC.

This clone was counted between two and nine times. This rearrangement joins TRBV25-1 to TRBJ1-6; a weak D match, TRBD1 (5 bases). The length of the CDR3 is 14 residues. CDR1 and CDR2 from the germline V gene are MGHDK and SYGVNS. Trimming took off 5 bases at V and 10 bases at J, with 15 bases between the two ends. Here the CDR3 reads CASSQGGYRSPLHF. The CDR3 nucleotides are TGTGCCAGCAGTCAGGGCGGTTATCGATCACCCCTCCACTTT.

The gene calls are TRBV12-1 and TRBJ2-2; the DNA was not compared with TRBD2, the D call given in the table. TRBV12-1 corresponds to a pseudogene. CDR3 length: 20 amino acids. DNA of the CDR3: TGTGCCAGCAGCTTTGCCCACCCCACTTCAGCGGGGAACTACACCGGGGAGCTGTTTTTT. This gives the protein CASSFAHPTSAGNYTGELFF.

The gene calls are TRBV6-2 or TRBV6-3 and TRBJ2-5; 10 bases agree with TRBD1. This CDR3 comprises 15 residues. V lost 6 bases to trimming and J lost 3 bases; unmatched junction nucleotides: 7. CDR1 and CDR2 (germline): MNHEY, SVGEGT. The chain's CDR3 is CASSSGTGAKETQYF. CDR3 DNA sequence: TGTGCCAGCAGCTCCGGGACAGGGGCTAAAGAGACCCAGTACTTC.

This clone was picked up a small number of times. The limits of the CDR3 on the DNA are not certain, so only TCRdb's listed CDR3 is given. This chain links TRBV6-2 or TRBV6-3 with TRBJ2-1; the listed D gene, TRBD1, was not tested against the DNA. Germline assignment: CDR1 MNHEY and CDR2 SVGEGT. The CDR3 comprises 14 residues, both ends counted. The CDR3 loop reads CASSSSDRFNEQFF.

This chain joins TRBV7-2 and TRBJ1-1; D unclear. V was pared by 1 base and J by 1 base, with 4 bases between. This CDR3 is built from 13 residues. CDR1 SGHTA and CDR2 FQGNSA come from the germline V gene. This chain's CDR3 is CASSLDRNTEAFF. The CDR3 DNA follows: TGTGCCAGCAGCTTAGACAGGAACACTGAAGCTTTCTTT.

The gene calls are TRBV29-1 and TRBJ1-2; TRBD1 is a possible D gene (5 bases). Germline assignment: CDR1 SQVTM and CDR2 ANQGSEA. The CDR3 is made up of 12 amino acids. V lost 4 bases, J lost 4 bases, and 10 bases lay in between. As DNA, the CDR3 is TGCAGCGTTGTGGGGGAGGGCTATGGCTACACCTTC. This encodes CSVVGEGYGYTF.

This chain connects TRBV21-1 to TRBJ2-1; TRBD2 was called by the table and not checked on the DNA. TRBV21-1 is a known pseudogene. This CDR3 spans 17 amino acids. For the CDR3, the DNA is TGTGCCAGCAGCAACGGACCCGGGGGAAGATACTACAATGAGCAGTTCTTC. Translation: CASSNGPGGRYYNEQFF.

This chain links TRBV11-2 with TRBJ2-3; D may be TRBD1 (5 bases). Germline V CDR1 and CDR2: SGHAT, FQNNGV. Trimming removed 1 base from V and 5 bases from J, with 22 bases in between. This CDR3 spans 18 amino acids. CDR3 nucleotide sequence: TGTGCCAGCAGCTTAGTACAATCCGGACAACTCTCTGGAGATACGCAGTATTTT. Translated: CASSLVQSGQLSGDTQYF.

This chain uses TRBV2 with TRBJ2-2; possible D gene TRBD1, 6 bases. There are 15 residues in the CDR3. V was clipped by 2 bases and J by 5 bases, with 12 bases between them. Germline CDR1 and CDR2: SNHLY and FYNNEI. CDR3 nucleotides: TGTGCCAGCAGTGAACGCAGGGGAAATACCGGGGAGCTGTTTTTT. This gives the protein CASSERRGNTGELFF.

As to this clone: Other nucleotide sequences in the sample specify the same CDR3. The genes are TRBV6-5 and TRBJ1-4; D might be TRBD1 (5 bases). The CDR3 totals 13 residues. V was shortened by 0 bases and J by 11 bases, with 10 bases between the two germline ends. Germline lookup yields CDR1 MNHEY and CDR2 SVGAGI. The CDR3 sequence: CASSYSSGGKLFF. CDR3 in DNA: TGTGCCAGCAGTTACTCTTCTGGGGGGAAACTGTTTTTT.

J is TRBJ1-5 and V is TRBV6-2 or TRBV6-3; tentatively, D is TRBD1 (6 bases). In germline, CDR1 is MNHEY, CDR2 SVGEGT. The CDR3 contains 14 residues. V lost 3 bases, J lost 7 bases, and 13 bases lay in between. The CDR3 sequence: CASSYGGGVQPQHF. DNA of the CDR3: TGTGCCAGCAGTTATGGGGGGGGCGTGCAGCCCCAGCATTTT.

This sequence joins TRBV19 and TRBJ1-1; possibly TRBD1 for D (6 bases). The CDR3 spans 14 residues. V lost 6 bases and J 1 base, leaving 12 bases between the germline ends. CDR1 is LNHDA, CDR2 SQIVND, per germline (reference sequence). The CDR3 coding sequence is TGTGCCAGTAGGGTACAGGGCGCGAACACTGAAGCTTTCTTT. It is translated as CASRVQGANTEAFF.

CDR3 protein: CASSLAAALSNSPLHF. In DNA form, the CDR3 reads TGTGCCAGCAGCTTAGCAGCGGCCCTCTCCAATTCACCCCTCCACTTT. The chain carries TRBV7-2 and TRBJ1-6; D not resolved. Germline CDR1 and CDR2: SGHTA and FQGNSA. The CDR3 has 16 amino acids. The ends were cut back, 0 bases at V and 7 bases at J, with 13 bases in the middle. The whole variable domain, filled in from reference TRBV7-2 and TRBJ1-6, reads GAGVSQSPSNKVTEKGKDVELRCDPISGHTALYWYRQSLGQGLEFLIYFQGNSAPDKSGLPSDRFSAERTGGSVSTLTIQRTQQEDSAVYLCASSLAAALSNSPLHFGNGTRLTVT.

This rearrangement joins TRBV11-3 to TRBJ2-7, with TRBD2 identical over 13 bases. Unmatched junction bases numbered 15, after V lost 11 bases and J lost 2 bases. This CDR3 region has 17 residues. The germline CDR1 and CDR2 sequences are SGHNT and YENEEA. The CDR3 sequence: CAPPGQGTSGAPYEQYF. CDR3 in DNA: TGTGCCCCTCCGGGACAGGGGACTAGCGGGGCCCCCTACGAGCAGTACTTC.

The J gene is TRBJ2-7, the V gene TRBV6-5; tentatively, D is TRBD1 (5 bases). The V and J ends lost 4 bases and 0 bases respectively, with 10 bases between them. This CDR3 has 14 residues. Germline V gene lookup returns CDR1 MNHEY and CDR2 SVGAGI. CDR3 region: CASSSNRPSYEQYF. The CDR3 DNA reads TGTGCCAGCAGTTCCAACAGGCCCTCCTACGAGCAGTACTTC.

The chain couples TRBV5-1 to TRBJ2-1, with 8 bases fitting TRBD1. V shed 6 bases, J shed 0 bases, and the junction held 5 bases outside the gene matches. This CDR3 has 15 residues. Germline loops: CDR1 SGHRS, CDR2 YFSETQ. CDR3 sequence (DNA): TGCGCCAGCACATATGGACAGGGCTCCTACAATGAGCAGTTCTTC. It yields the protein CASTYGQGSYNEQFF.

CDR3 sequence: CASRVDRLQPQHF. In DNA form, the CDR3 reads TGTGCCAGCAGGGTGGACAGGCTTCAGCCCCAGCATTTT. This chain links TRBV6-5 with TRBJ1-5; 7 bases are shared with TRBD1. CDR3 length equals 13 residues. The trim removed 6 bases at V and 6 bases at J, leaving 5 bases unmatched. Germline values: CDR1 MNHEY, CDR2 SVGAGI.

This chain uses TRBV6-1 with TRBJ1-4, with D unclear. CDR3 length: 13 residues. The V end lost 1 base, the J end lost 8 bases, and 8 bases lay between the germline ends. From germline, CDR1 is MNHNS and CDR2 SASEGT. The CDR3 spells CASSEGPREKLFF. CDR3 nucleotides: TGTGCCAGCAGTGAAGGGCCTCGAGAAAAACTGTTTTTT.

V gene TRBV15 combines with J gene TRBJ1-1; TRBD1 aligns across 11 bases. After removal of 4 bases from V and 6 bases from J, the junction contained 7 bases not matched to a gene. The CDR3 runs 15 residues. The germline V gene encodes CDR1 LNHNV and CDR2 YYDKDF (reference sequence). The CDR3 nucleotides read TGTGCCACCAGCACCTATGGACAGGGGGCATCTGAAGCTTTCTTT. Its translation: CATSTYGQGASEAFF.

The CDR3 nucleotides read TGTGCCAGCAGTGACCCCGGCAGGCTCGGAGCTTTCTTT. It yields the protein CASSDPGRLGAFF. V usage is TRBV6-1 and J usage is TRBJ1-1; D ambiguous. CDR1 is MNHNS and CDR2 is SASEGT in the germline V gene. Trimming cost V 3 bases and J 10 bases, with 15 bases left between them. CDR3 length equals 13 residues.

The chain uses TRBV9 and TRBJ2-7; D remains ambiguous. The CDR3 contains 16 residues. V was trimmed by 4 bases and J by 0 bases, leaving 17 bases between them. The germline V gene encodes CDR1 SGDLS and CDR2 YYNGEE. The CDR3 sequence: CASSPRLGWSSYEQYF. The CDR3 DNA reads as TGTGCCAGCAGCCCCCGACTTGGCTGGAGCTCCTACGAGCAGTACTTC.

This sequence joins TRBV11-2 and TRBJ2-3; D is unclear. The CDR3 contains 14 residues. Germline CDR1 is SGHAT and CDR2 is FQNNGV. V lost 0 bases and J 4 bases, leaving 8 bases between the germline ends. The CDR3 reads CASSLDVGPDTQYF. Written as DNA, the CDR3 is TGTGCCAGCAGCTTAGACGTGGGCCCAGATACGCAGTATTTT.

The chain carries TRBV4-1 and TRBJ1-6; 7 bases are shared with TRBD1. Germline values: CDR1 MGHRA, CDR2 YSYEKL. The CDR3 length is 15 residues. V lost 3 bases to trimming and J lost 10 bases; unmatched junction nucleotides: 9. The CDR3 protein is CASSQGQRSGSPLHF. DNA for the CDR3: TGCGCCAGCAGCCAGGGACAGCGATCGGGGTCACCCCTCCACTTT.

A word on this clone: The germline gene is not matched at one end of the junction; a read error may be the cause. This sequence joins TRBV7-7 and TRBJ2-2; 10 bases align to TRBD1. The CDR3 totals 15 residues. Germline V CDR1 and CDR2: SSHAT, FNYEAQ (reference sequence). This chain's CDR3 is CASRRSGQGAGELFF. In DNA form, the CDR3 reads TGTGCTAGCAGGCGCTCAGGACAGGGGGCCGGGGAGCTGTTTTTT.

The V and J genes are TRBV28 and TRBJ2-3; D is undetermined. CDR3 length: 14 residues. V was shortened by 6 bases and J by 0 bases, with 10 bases between the two germline ends. From germline, CDR1 is MDHEN and CDR2 SYDVKM. DNA for the CDR3: TGTGCCAGCAGAATGGAACAGAGCACAGATACGCAGTATTTT. Residues: CASRMEQSTDTQYF.

The V and J genes are TRBV5-1 and TRBJ2-1; 7 bases map to TRBD1. The CDR3 extends over 13 amino acids. CDR1 SGHRS and CDR2 YFSETQ come from the germline V gene. Trimming removed 3 bases from V and 6 bases from J; junction bases left unmatched: 3. CDR3 amino acids: CASSSTGTNEQFF. CDR3 in DNA: TGCGCCAGCAGCTCGACAGGGACCAATGAGCAGTTCTTC.

The rearrangement joins TRBV11-1 to TRBJ1-2; D remains unclear. This CDR3 has 13 amino acids. V was pared by 2 bases and J by 3 bases, with 7 bases between. Germline CDR1 reads SGHAT; CDR2 reads FQDESV (reference sequence). The CDR3 DNA sequence: TGTGCCAGCAGCTTAACTTCGTACTATGGCTACACCTTC. As protein: CASSLTSYYGYTF. The full variable domain, rest sourced from reference TRBV11-1 and TRBJ1-2, is EAEVAQSPRYKITEKSQAVAFWCDPISGHATLYWYRQILGQGPELLVQFQDESVVDDSQLPKDRFSAERLKGVDSTLKIQPAELGDSAMYLCASSLTSYYGYTFGSGTRLTVV.

The rearrangement uses TRBV19 and TRBJ1-1; TRBD1 might be the D (5 bases). V dropped 2 bases and J dropped 1 base, with 11 bases sitting between them. The germline V gene encodes CDR1 LNHDA and CDR2 SQIVND (reference sequence). This CDR3 comprises 15 residues. The CDR3 is CASSITEGRNTEAFF. Written as DNA, the CDR3 is TGTGCCAGTAGTATAACGGAGGGGAGGAACACTGAAGCTTTCTTT.

This clone has only a few counts. This chain connects TRBV15 to TRBJ1-2, with 10 bases matching TRBD1. This CDR3 has 14 residues. Germline V gene lookup returns CDR1 LNHNV and CDR2 YYDKDF (reference sequence). With V trimmed by 3 bases and J by 10 bases, 8 bases remained unmatched. The CDR3 DNA sequence: TGTGCCACCAGCAGTAGACAGGGGGCTCTAATCTACACCTTC. Amino acid sequence: CATSSRQGALIYTF. The full variable domain, in which reference TRBV15 and TRBJ1-2 provide the parts outside the CDR3, is DAMVIQNPRYQVTQFGKPVTLSCSQTLNHNVMYWYQQKSSQAPKLLFHYYDKDFNNEADTPDNFQSRRPNTSFCFLDIRSPGLGDTAMYLCATSSRQGALIYTFGSGTRLTVV.

The chain links TRBV9 to TRBJ1-2; 9 bases agree with TRBD1. Germline assignment: CDR1 SGDLS and CDR2 YYNGEE. CDR3 length: 13 residues. Trimming took 3 bases from V and 9 from J; bases not matched to a gene: 6. The CDR3 DNA reads TGTGCCAGCAGCGAAGGACAGGGGTATAGCTACACCTTC. Its protein product is CASSEGQGYSYTF.